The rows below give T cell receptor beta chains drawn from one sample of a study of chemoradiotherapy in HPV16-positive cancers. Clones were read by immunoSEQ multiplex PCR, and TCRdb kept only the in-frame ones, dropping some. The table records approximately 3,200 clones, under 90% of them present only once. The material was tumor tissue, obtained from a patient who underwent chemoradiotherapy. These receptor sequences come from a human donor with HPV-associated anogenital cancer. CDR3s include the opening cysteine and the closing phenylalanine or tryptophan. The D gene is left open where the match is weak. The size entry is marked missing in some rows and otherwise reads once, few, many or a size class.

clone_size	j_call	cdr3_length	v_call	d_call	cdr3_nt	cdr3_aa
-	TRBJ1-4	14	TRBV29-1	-	TGCAGCGTTGAGGGCTCAGGGAATAATGAAAAACTGTTTTTT	CSVEGSGNNEKLFF
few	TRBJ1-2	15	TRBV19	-	TGTGCCAGTCGGGTCCAAGGACAAGGGTTTTATGGCTACACCTTC	CASRVQGQGFYGYTF
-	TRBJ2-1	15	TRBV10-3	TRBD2	TGTGCCATCGCAGTAGCGGGAGGTTCCTACAATGAGCAGTTCTTC	CAIAVAGGSYNEQFF
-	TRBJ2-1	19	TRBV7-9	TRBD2	TGTGCCAGCAGCTTACCCGGGACTAGCGGGGGGGCTTCCTACAATGAGCAGTTCTTC	CASSLPGTSGGASYNEQFF
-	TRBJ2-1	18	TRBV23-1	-	TGCGCCAGCAGTCAATCGATTGTGGAGAATAGCTCCTACAATGAGCAGTTCTTC	CASSQSIVENSSYNEQFF
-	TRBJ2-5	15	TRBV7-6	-	TGTGCCAGCAGCTTATCCGGGGGCCGTTCAGAGACCCAGTACTTC	CASSLSGGRSETQYF
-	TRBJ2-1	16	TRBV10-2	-	TGCGCCAGCAGTGAGAAAGAGACGAGGACCAACAATGAGCAGTTCTTC	CASSEKETRTNNEQFF
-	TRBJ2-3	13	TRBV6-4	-	TGTGCCAGCAGTGAGCAGGGGATAGATACGCAGTATTTT	CASSEQGIDTQYF
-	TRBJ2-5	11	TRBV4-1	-	TGCGCCAGCAGCCATTGGGGGACCCAGTACTTC	CASSHWGTQYF
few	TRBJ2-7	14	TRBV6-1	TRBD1	TGTGCCAGCAGTGGGACAGGGGGCTCCTACGAGCAGTACTTC	CASSGTGGSYEQYF
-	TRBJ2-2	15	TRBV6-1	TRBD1	TGTGCCAGCAGTCCAACAGGGGATAACACCGGGGAGCTGTTTTTT	CASSPTGDNTGELFF
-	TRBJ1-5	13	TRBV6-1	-	TGTGCCAGCAGGGACCGGGCCAATCAGCCCCAGCATTTT	CASRDRANQPQHF
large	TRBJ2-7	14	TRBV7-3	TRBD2	TGTGCCAGCAGCTTATCTAGCGGGAATTACGAGCAGTACTTC	CASSLSSGNYEQYF
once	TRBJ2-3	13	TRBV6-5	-	TGTGCCAGCAGCCGGGACCGTGCAGATACGCAGTGTTTT	CASSRDRADTQCF
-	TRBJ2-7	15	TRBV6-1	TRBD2	TGTGCCAGCAGTGAAGGGTCTAGCGGGAACGACGAGCAGTACTTC	CASSEGSSGNDEQYF
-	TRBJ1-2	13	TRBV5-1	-	TGCGCCAGCAGCCCGGACGGTCGATATGGCTACACCTTC	CASSPDGRYGYTF
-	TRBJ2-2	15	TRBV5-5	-	TGTGCCAGCAGCTCCCGGGACAAGAACACCGGGGAGCTGTTTTTT	CASSSRDKNTGELFF
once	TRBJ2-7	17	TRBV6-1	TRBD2	TGTGCCAGCAGTGAAGAGGATTACGGGGGGAGCTCCTACGAGCAGTACTTC	CASSEEDYGGSSYEQYF
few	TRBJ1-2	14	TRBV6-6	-	TGTGCCAGCAGCGTGGGAGGGGCAAACTATGGCTACACCTTC	CASSVGGANYGYTF
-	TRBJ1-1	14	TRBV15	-	TGTGCCACCAGCAGACTGGGGGCTAACACTGAAGCTTTCTTT	CATSRLGANTEAFF
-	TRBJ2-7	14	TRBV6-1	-	TGTGCCAGTGTCATCAGCTCCGGTTTGTACGAGCAGTACTTC	CASVISSGLYEQYF
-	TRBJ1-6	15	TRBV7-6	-	TGTGCCAGCAGCTTAGGCTCGCAGGGCGGGGGACCCCTCCACTTT	CASSLGSQGGGPLHF
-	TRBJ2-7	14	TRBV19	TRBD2	TGTGCCAGTAGCGCGGGGGGGCTTTTGGACGAGCAGTACTTC	CASSAGGLLDEQYF
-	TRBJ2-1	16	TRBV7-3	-	TGTGCCAGCAGCTTAACGGGGGGTAGCTCCTACAATGAGCAGTTCTTC	CASSLTGGSSYNEQFF
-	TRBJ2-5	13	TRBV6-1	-	TGTGCCAGCAGTGTATCAGAGCAAGAGACCCAGTACTTC	CASSVSEQETQYF
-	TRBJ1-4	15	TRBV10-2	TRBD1	TGCGCCAGCAGACAAACAGGGGGCCCTAATGAAAAACTGTTTTTT	CASRQTGGPNEKLFF
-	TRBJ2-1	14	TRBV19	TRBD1	TGTGCCAGTAACACTGACAGGGCGGCGGATGAGCAGTTCTTC	CASNTDRAADEQFF
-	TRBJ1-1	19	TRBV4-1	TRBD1	TGCGCCAGCAGCAAAAAGCCCCCGTGGGACAGTGCCTTGGACACTGAAGCTTTCTTT	CASSKKPPWDSALDTEAFF
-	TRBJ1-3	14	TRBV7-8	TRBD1	TGTGCCAGCAGAACGGGGACAGGTGGAAACACCATATATTTT	CASRTGTGGNTIYF
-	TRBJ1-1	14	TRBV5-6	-	TGTGCCAGCAGCTGGGGACGGATGAACACTGAAGCTTTCTTT	CASSWGRMNTEAFF
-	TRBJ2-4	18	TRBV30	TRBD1	TGTGCCTGGATGGGGACAGACGCCTCCGGGTTGGCCAAAAACATTCAGTACTTC	CAWMGTDASGLAKNIQYF
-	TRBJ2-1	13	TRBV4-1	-	TGCGCCAGCAGCCCGCGAGGCGACAATGAGCAGTTCTTC	CASSPRGDNEQFF
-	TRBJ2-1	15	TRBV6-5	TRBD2	TGTGCCAGCAGTTACGATCTAGCGGGAGTTAATGAGCAGTTCTTC	CASSYDLAGVNEQFF
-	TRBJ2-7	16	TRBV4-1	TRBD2	TGCGCCAGCAGCCTAAAGGCTGGTCTAGCGGGCTACGAGCAGTACTTC	CASSLKAGLAGYEQYF
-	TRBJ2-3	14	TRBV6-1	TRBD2	TGTGCCAGCAGGGGGACTAGCGGCACAGATACGCAGTATTTT	CASRGTSGTDTQYF
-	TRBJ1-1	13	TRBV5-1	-	TGCGCCAGCAGCCCGACAGGTCAGACTGAAGCTTTCTTT	CASSPTGQTEAFF
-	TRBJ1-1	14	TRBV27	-	TGTGCCAGCAGAGCCGGACGGCTGAACACTGAAGCTTTCTTT	CASRAGRLNTEAFF
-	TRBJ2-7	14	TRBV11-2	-	TGTGCCAGCAGCGAACAGGGTGCCTCATACGAGCAGTACTTC	CASSEQGASYEQYF
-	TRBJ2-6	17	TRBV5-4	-	TGTGCCAGCAGCTTGGACAGCTCAATGGGAGGGGCCAACGTCCTGACTTTC	CASSLDSSMGGANVLTF
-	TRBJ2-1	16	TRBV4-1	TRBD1	TGCGCCAGCAGCCAGTTACCGGGACAGTTCTTAGAGGAGCAGTTCTTC	CASSQLPGQFLEEQFF
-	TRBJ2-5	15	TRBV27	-	TGTGCCAGCAGTTACTCGGACACCCTACAAGAGACCCAGTACTTC	CASSYSDTLQETQYF
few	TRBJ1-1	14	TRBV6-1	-	TGTGCCAGCAGTGAAGCCTCAGAGGGATCTGAAGCTTTCTTT	CASSEASEGSEAFF
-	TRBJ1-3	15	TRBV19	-	TGTGCCAGTAGTAGTACCCGCGCCTCTGGAAACACCATATATTTT	CASSSTRASGNTIYF
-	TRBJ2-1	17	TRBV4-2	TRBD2	TGTGCCAGCAGCCAAGAAGCCGGGACTAGCGGTGACAATGAGCAGTTCTTC	CASSQEAGTSGDNEQFF
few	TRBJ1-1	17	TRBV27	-	TGTGCCAGCAGTTTATTCCTAGGTCAGGGAGCGTACACTGAAGCTTTCTTT	CASSLFLGQGAYTEAFF
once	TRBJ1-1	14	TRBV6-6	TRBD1	TGTGCCAGCAGTAACGGACAGGGGGCCACTGAAGCTTTCTTT	CASSNGQGATEAFF
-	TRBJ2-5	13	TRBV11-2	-	TGTGCCAGCAGCTCGGGACATGGGGAGACCCAGTACTTC	CASSSGHGETQYF
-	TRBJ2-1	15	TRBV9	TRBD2	TGTGCCAGCAACGCAGCGGGGCAATCCTACAATGAGCAGTTCTTC	CASNAAGQSYNEQFF
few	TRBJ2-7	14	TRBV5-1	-	TGCGCCAGCAGCCTCCGGGACGGAGCTTACGAGCAGTACTTC	CASSLRDGAYEQYF
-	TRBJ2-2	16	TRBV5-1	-	TGCGCCAGCAGCTTGGCCCAGAGCGCGAACACCGGGGAGCTGTTTTTT	CASSLAQSANTGELFF
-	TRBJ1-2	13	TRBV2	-	TGTGCCAGCAACGGGGTGACGGGCTATGGCTACACCTTC	CASNGVTGYGYTF